The T cell receptor (beta chain) under discussion was sequenced for a study of cytomegalovirus exposure and HLA in healthy donors. As for this clone: The junction differs from germline at one of its ends, possibly a read error.

Primers included in the PCR were 60 Vbeta and 13 Jbeta primers. Data came from immunoSEQ multiplex PCR; TCRdb stores just in-frame clones and leaves some out. The sample has some 180,000 clones, over 70% seen once. Sequencing used PBMCs. The TCR sequence derives from a woman aged 55-70 years in good health and CMV-seropositive.

Here the CDR3 DNA reads TGTGCCAGCTCTTTTGGGGACACTGAAGCCTTCTTT. Protein product: CASSFGDTEAFF. The V gene is TRBV18, the J gene TRBJ1-1; tentatively, D is TRBD1 (6 bases). Looked up from germline, CDR1 is KGHSH and CDR2 is LQKENI. This CDR3 is 12 amino acids long.